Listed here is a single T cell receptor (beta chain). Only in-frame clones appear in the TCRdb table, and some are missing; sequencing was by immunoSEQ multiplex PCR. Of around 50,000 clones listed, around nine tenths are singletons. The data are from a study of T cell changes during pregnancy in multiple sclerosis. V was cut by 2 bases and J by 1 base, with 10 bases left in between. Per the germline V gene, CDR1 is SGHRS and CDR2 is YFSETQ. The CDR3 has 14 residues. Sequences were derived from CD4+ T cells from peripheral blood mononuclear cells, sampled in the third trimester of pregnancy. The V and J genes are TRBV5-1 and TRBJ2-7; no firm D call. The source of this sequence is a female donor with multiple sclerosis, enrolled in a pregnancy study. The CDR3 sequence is CASSFGSVSYEQYF. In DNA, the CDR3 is TGCGCCAGCAGCTTCGGGTCGGTTTCCTACGAGCAGTACTTC.